This TCR beta chain was sequenced for a study of Ad26.COV2.S vaccination and SARS-CoV-2 variants (dated by TCRdb to the early 2020s). For the wider study: Vaccine-arm donors were drawn from COV1001, a multicentre, randomized, double-blind, placebo-controlled phase I-IIa trial of Ad26.COV2.S in healthy adults. Ad26.COV2.S was administered intramuscularly at 5 x 10^10 or 1 x 10^11 viral particles, either as a single shot or as two shots given 56 days apart. TCRbeta repertoire sequencing was used to assess the specificity and breadth of SARS-CoV-2-reactive T cell receptors after Ad26.COV2.S vaccination. The TCR-sequenced set comprised approximately 32 samples: about 19 Ad26.COV2.S vaccine recipients, 5 placebo recipients and 8 SARS-CoV-2 convalescent individuals. Trial participants were randomized into five groups of five, in which low-dose or high-dose Ad26.COV2.S was given once or twice, or placebo was given on both occasions. Investigators remained blinded to trial group allocation during experiments and outcome assessment.

Note on this clone: No cognate antigen has been identified for it. No base quality information exists; no much larger clone differs at one position.

CDR1 is given as LGHNA and CDR2 as YSLEER, both from the germline V gene. At the junction V is shortened by 8 bases and J by 1 base, with 11 bases in between. The CDR3, from cysteine to phenylalanine, totals 14 residues. Left in the record is the CDR3 DNA by itself, 42 bases read in frame from the first base. Points the paper makes about the study in general: The study was not powered for comparison of responses between vaccine doses or regimens. Comparable non-spike TCR breadth was observed between vaccine and placebo recipients, consistent with only spike being contained in the vaccine. The authors noted that total T cell responses may have been underestimated by the TCR breadth and depth analyses. Spike-specific TCR breadth was higher in Ad26.COV2.S recipients than in placebo recipients (P = 0.0014). Substantial breadth of spike-specific CD8+ and CD4+ T cell responses was reported after vaccination.

The sample's treatment or condition label, decoded: 15 to 20 received Ad26.COV2.S at low or high dose, single or two shots; 5 received placebo; per-sample allocation not given. Repertoires of vaccine and placebo recipients were sequenced from samples collected on day 63 after the first injection. Cohort 1b enrolled roughly 25 adults aged 18-55 years at a single site in Boston, USA, between 29 July and 7 August 2020. Ad26.COV2.S was a replication-incompetent adenovirus type 26 vector that expressed a prefusion-stabilized SARS-CoV-2 spike protein derived from the original Wuhan strain. TCRbeta CDR3 regions were sequenced with the immunoSEQ Assay. After extraction, genomic DNA underwent amplification by bias-controlled multiplex PCR, followed by high-throughput sequencing. In the source study's methods: To quantify the absolute abundance of each unique TCRbeta CDR3 region, sequences were collapsed and filtered. T cell fraction was estimated by normalizing TCRbeta template counts to usable DNA, which was measured by amplifying reference genes present in all nucleated cells. Repertoire TCRs were annotated as SARS-CoV-2-specific by exact matching of V gene, CDR3 amino acid sequence and J gene to a known reactive TCR set. The reference SARS-CoV-2 TCR set was obtained from MIRA and was filtered for enrichment in COVID-19-positive ImmuneCODE repertoires, whereby public or cross-reactive TCRs were removed. Based on the MIRA antigens, annotated TCRs were further analysed at the level of specific ORF or position within ORF. Breadth was defined as annotated unique rearrangements over total unique productive rearrangements; depth was the summed frequency of those rearrangements. Two-sided Wilcoxon rank-sum tests were applied when comparing TCR breadth between groups. TCRdb re-hosts the immuneACCESS table, in-frame sequences only. Its copies lack some clones; in the studies checked, an unresolved V gene accounts for under half of them, and the cause for the rest is not known. Clone size and V and J calls were adopted from that table, with D and trimming inferred from the DNA. Within this sample are 200,000 to 250,000 clones, with roughly 90% of them counted one time only. The ten largest clones add up to roughly 10% of the sample.

The rearranged chain carries TRBV4-3 and TRBJ2-2; TRBD2 is perhaps the D gene, given 5 matching bases. This sample comprised peripheral blood, obtained in a trial of Ad26.COV2.S vaccine versus placebo. The origin of this receptor is a person aged 18-60 years who received the Ad26.COV2.S COVID-19 vaccine or a placebo. The CDR3 reads CASSSGKNTGELFF. The DNA sequence is TGCGCCAGCTCAAGCGGAAAGAACACCGGGGAGCTGTTTTTT.